One T cell receptor (beta chain) is described in this entry. The specificity of this receptor is unknown. There are no base qualities to consult, and no much larger clone falls within one base. This entry comes from a study of cytotoxic CD8 clonotypes in ibrutinib-treated CLL (dated by TCRdb to the early 2020s). About the investigation overall: In this cohort, approximately 15 patients were treatment-naive and 11 to 12 were relapsed/refractory, while around 18 had unmutated IGHV. Responses were partial in some 24 patients and complete in 2; after median around 65 months follow-up, roughly 14 stayed in remission and around 12 progressed. The response samples were drawn at a median of 12 months into treatment, with a range of roughly 6 to 36 months. On average, each sample had about 260,000 productive templates and under 95,000 productive rearrangements. Of the 86 people in the trial, approximately 24 had longitudinal samples available. Cryopreserved peripheral blood mononuclear cells were obtained before treatment, at response, and at either sustained remission or disease progression. Every sample from remission and from progressive disease was obtained while the patients were still on ibrutinib. General findings and caveats noted by the study authors: Public clonotypes were rare and either shrank or stayed stable during treatment, and the rise in clonality at ibrutinib response reflected expansion of private clonotypes. Clonality rose at ibrutinib response, remained stable during sustained remission, and dropped back toward baseline at progression. Lymph node repertoires were not examined, and the timing of sampling was not matched between patients in sustained remission and those whose disease progressed. Baseline clonality was found to be higher than that of age-matched healthy donors and was strongly correlated with circulating CD8+ T-cell counts.

The CDR3 runs 15 residues from the cysteine to the phenylalanine. Of all the DNA, just the CDR3 is kept, 45 bases in frame from base 1. For CDR1 and CDR2, the germline V gene (reference sequence) lists LNHNV and YYDKDF. V has 5 bases trimmed and J has 7 bases trimmed; junction bases matching no gene number 8. Reading the label with the study, this specimen's time point is: progressive disease on ibrutinib. Approximately 2 micrograms of genomic DNA were extracted from cryopreserved PBMCs for TCR beta library preparation. Longitudinal blood samples from CLL patients receiving ibrutinib monotherapy were subjected to high-throughput TCR beta sequencing. The patients took part in an open-label, single-center phase 2 trial of ibrutinib monotherapy. The goal of deep resolution MiSeq sequencing was a depth between 1 in 1 million and 1 in 200,000 T cells, and coverage averaged 10x per clonotype. TCR beta libraries were generated with the immunoSEQ hsTCRB Kit. Turning to the authors' computational methods: The data were analyzed with ImmunoSEQ Analyzer and ImmunoSEQ Data Assistant, and V, D and J gene assignments followed IMGT definitions. Clonality was computed as one minus normalized Shannon entropy of productive rearrangement frequencies, ranging from 0 to 1. Only overrepresented clonotypes making up at least 0.05% of the repertoire of each patient were included in the public clonotype analysis. Repertoires from about a dozen age-matched healthy donors in immuneACCESS were used as clonality controls. TCRdb limited this immuneACCESS table to in-frame rearrangements with V and J called. A share of clones is missing; checked studies link under half to unresolved V genes, and the rest is unexplained. The DNA was the basis for D and trimming; V, J and clone size are from that table. The sample yields over 250,000 clones; roughly three quarters were counted once. The ten biggest clones cover about 6% of the sample.

This chain is built from TRBV15 and TRBJ2-1; the junction holds 10 bases that match TRBD1. The receptor was isolated from a human donor with chronic lymphocytic leukemia. The source material was PBMCs, sampled at disease progression, from a patient treated with ibrutinib. The bases read TGTGCCACCAGCCCCCGGGACAGGGGCGGGAATGAGCAGTTCTTC. Translated, this is CATSPRDRGGNEQFF. Joined to the reference TRBV15 and TRBJ2-1 proteins, this CDR3 gives the full variable domain: DAMVIQNPRYQVTQFGKPVTLSCSQTLNHNVMYWYQQKSSQAPKLLFHYYDKDFNNEADTPDNFQSRRPNTSFCFLDIRSPGLGDTAMYLCATSPRDRGGNEQFFGPGTRLTVL.